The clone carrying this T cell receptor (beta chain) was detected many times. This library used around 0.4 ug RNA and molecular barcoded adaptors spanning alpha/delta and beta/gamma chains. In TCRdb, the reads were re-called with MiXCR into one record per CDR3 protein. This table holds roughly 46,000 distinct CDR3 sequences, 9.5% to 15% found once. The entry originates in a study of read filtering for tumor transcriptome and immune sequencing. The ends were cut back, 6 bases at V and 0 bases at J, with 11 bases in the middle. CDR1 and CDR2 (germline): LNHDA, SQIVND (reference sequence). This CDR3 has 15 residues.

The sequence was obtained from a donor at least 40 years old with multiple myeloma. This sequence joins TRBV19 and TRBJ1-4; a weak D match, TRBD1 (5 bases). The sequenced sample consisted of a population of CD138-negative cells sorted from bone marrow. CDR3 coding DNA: TGTGCCAGTAGAGGGGTGGATGCAACTAATGAAAAACTGTTTTTT. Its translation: CASRGVDATNEKLFF.